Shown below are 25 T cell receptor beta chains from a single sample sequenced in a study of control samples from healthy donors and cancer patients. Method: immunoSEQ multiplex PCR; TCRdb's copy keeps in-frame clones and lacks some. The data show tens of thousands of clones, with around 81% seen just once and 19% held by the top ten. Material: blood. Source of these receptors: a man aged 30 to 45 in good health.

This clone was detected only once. Here the CDR3 reads CASKDGNTEAFF. CDR3 nucleotide sequence: TGTGCCAGCAAGGATGGAAACACTGAAGCTTTCTTT. The V call is TRBV25-1, the J call TRBJ1-1; D is unresolved. The ends were cut back, 7 bases at V and 2 bases at J, with 8 bases in the middle. Germline CDR1 MGHDK, CDR2 SYGVNS. The CDR3 consists of 12 residues.

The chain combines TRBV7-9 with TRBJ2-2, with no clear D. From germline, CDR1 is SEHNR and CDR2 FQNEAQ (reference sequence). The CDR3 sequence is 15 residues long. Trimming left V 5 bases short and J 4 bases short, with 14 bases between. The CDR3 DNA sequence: TGTGCCAGCAGCCCCACGAGTGCTAGCACCGGGGAGCTGTTTTTT. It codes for CASSPTSASTGELFF.

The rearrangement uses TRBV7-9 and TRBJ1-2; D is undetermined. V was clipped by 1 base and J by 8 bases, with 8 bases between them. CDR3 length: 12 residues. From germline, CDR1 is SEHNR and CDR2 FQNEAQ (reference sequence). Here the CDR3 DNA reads TGTGCCAGCAGCTTAGGCTTTGAGGGCTACACCTTC. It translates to CASSLGFEGYTF. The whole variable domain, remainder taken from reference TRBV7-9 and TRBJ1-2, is DTGVSQNPRHKITKRGQNVTFRCDPISEHNRLYWYRQTLGQGPEFLTYFQNEAQLEKSRLLSDRFSAERPKGSFSTLEIQRTEQGDSAMYLCASSLGFEGYTFGSGTRLTVV.

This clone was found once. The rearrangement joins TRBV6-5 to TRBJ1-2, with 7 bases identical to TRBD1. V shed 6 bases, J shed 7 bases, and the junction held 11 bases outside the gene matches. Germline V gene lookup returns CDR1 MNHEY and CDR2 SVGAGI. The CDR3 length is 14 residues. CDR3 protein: CASSPGQLSSGYTF. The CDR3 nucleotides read TGTGCCAGCAGCCCGGGACAGCTATCGAGTGGCTACACCTTC.

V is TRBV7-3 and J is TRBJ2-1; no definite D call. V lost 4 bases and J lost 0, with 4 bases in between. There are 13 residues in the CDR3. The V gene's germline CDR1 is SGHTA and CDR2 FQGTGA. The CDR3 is CASSWDSYNEQFF. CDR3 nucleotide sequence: TGTGCCAGCAGCTGGGACTCCTACAATGAGCAGTTCTTC.

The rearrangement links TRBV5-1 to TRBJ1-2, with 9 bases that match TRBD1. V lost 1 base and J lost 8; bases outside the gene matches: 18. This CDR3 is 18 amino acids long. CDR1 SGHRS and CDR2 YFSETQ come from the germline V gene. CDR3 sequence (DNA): TGCGCCAGCAGCTTGAGTGTAGGGGGATCGGGACAGGGACGAGGCTACACCTTC. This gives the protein CASSLSVGGSGQGRGYTF.

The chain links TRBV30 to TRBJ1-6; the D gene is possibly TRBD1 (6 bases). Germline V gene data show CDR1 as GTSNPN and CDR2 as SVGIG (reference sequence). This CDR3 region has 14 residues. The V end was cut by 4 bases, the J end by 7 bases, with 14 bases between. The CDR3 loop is CAWTAGQGNSPLHF. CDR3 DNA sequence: TGTGCCTGGACCGCCGGGCAGGGGAATTCACCCCTCCACTTT.

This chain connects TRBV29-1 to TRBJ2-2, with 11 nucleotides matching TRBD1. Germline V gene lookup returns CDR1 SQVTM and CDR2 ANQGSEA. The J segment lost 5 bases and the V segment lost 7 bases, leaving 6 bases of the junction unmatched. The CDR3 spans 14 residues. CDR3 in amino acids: CSERGQGGTGELFF. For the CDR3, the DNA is TGCAGCGAAAGGGGACAGGGGGGTACCGGGGAGCTGTTTTTT.

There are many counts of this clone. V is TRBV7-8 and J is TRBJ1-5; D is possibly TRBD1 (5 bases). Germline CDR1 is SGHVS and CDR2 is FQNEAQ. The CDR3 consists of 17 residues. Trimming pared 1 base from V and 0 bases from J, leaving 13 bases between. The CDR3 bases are TGTGCCAGCAGCTTAGGCAGGGTCCTTGATAGCAATCAGCCCCAGCATTTT. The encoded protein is CASSLGRVLDSNQPQHF.

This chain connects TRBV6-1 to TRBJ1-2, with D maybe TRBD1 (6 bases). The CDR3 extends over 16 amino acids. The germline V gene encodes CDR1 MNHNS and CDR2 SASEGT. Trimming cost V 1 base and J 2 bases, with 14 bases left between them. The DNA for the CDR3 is TGTGCCAGCAGTGAAGATCAACAGGGTATCAACTATGGCTACACCTTC. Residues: CASSEDQQGINYGYTF.

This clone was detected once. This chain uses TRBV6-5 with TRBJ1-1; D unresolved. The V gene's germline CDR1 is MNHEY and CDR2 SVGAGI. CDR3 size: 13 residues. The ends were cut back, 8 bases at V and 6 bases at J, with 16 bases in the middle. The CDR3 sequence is CASESVRVSEAFF. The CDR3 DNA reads TGTGCCAGCGAATCCGTAAGGGTCTCTGAAGCTTTCTTT.

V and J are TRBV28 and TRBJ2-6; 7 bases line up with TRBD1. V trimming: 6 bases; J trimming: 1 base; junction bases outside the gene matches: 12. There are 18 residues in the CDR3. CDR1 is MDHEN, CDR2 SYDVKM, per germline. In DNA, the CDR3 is TGTGCCAGCAGGGATCCCGGGACAGTTCAGTCTGGGGCCAACGTCCTGACTTTC. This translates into CASRDPGTVQSGANVLTF.

The CDR3: CASSEEGGVRNQPQHF. The CDR3 DNA is TGTGCCAGCAGTGAAGAGGGGGGCGTTAGAAATCAGCCCCAGCATTTT. The V gene is TRBV2, the J gene TRBJ1-5, with TRBD1 as a possible D gene (6 bases). V dropped 1 base and J dropped 4 bases, with 14 bases sitting between them. This CDR3 has 16 amino acids. Germline V gives CDR1 SNHLY, CDR2 FYNNEI.

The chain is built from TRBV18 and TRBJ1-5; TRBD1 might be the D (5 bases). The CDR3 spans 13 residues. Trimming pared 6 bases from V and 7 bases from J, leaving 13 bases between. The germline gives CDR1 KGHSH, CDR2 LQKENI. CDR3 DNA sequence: TGTGCCAGCTCCCAGGGAGGGGACCAGCCCCAGCATTTT. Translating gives CASSQGGDQPQHF.

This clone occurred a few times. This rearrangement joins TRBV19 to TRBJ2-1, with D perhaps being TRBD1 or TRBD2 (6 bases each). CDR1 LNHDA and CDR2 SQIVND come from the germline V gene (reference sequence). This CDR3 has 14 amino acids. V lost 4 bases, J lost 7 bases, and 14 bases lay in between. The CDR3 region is CASSTLGGQNEQFF. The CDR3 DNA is TGTGCCAGTAGTACCCTGGGGGGCCAAAATGAGCAGTTCTTC.

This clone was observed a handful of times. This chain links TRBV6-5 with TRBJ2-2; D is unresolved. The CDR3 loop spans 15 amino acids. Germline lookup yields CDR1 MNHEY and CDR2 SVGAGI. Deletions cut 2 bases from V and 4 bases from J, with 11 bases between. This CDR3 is CASSYEEPSTGELFF. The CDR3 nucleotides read TGTGCCAGCAGTTACGAGGAACCAAGCACCGGGGAGCTGTTTTTT.

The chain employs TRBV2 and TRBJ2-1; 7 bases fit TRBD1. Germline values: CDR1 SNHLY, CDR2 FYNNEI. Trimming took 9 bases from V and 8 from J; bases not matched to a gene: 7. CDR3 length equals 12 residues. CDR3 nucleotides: TGTGCCAGTCTTTTACAGGGGCATGAGCAGTTCTTC. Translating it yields CASLLQGHEQFF.

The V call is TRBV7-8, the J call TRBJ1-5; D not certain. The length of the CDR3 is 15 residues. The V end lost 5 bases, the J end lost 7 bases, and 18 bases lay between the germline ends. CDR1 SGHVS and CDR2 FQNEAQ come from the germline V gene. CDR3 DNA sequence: TGTGCCAGCAGCGACGGACTCACTCAGCGGCAGCCCCAGCATTTT. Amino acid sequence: CASSDGLTQRQPQHF.

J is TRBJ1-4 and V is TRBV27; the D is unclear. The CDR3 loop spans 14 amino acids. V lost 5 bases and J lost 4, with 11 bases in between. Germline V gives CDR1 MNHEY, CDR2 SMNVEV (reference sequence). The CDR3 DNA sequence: TGTGCCAGCAGTCCCAGCCTTTATAATGAAAAACTGTTTTTT. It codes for CASSPSLYNEKLFF.

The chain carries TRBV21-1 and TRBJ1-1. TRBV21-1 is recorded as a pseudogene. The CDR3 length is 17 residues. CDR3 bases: TGTGCCAGCAGCAAAGAGTTCAGAGCGGGCAGAAGGCCTGAAGCTTTCTTT. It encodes CASSKEFRAGRRPEAFF.

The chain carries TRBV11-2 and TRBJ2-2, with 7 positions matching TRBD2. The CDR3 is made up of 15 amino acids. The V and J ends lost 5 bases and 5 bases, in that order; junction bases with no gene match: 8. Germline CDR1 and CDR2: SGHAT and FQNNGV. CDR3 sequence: CASSPNSGRTGELFF. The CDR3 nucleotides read TGTGCCAGCAGCCCGAATAGCGGGCGAACCGGGGAGCTGTTTTTT.

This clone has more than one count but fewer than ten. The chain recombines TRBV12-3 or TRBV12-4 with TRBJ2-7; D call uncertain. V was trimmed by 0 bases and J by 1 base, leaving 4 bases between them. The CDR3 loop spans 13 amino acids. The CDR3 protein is CASSLAQSYEQYF. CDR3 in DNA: TGTGCCAGCAGTTTAGCACAGTCCTACGAGCAGTACTTC.

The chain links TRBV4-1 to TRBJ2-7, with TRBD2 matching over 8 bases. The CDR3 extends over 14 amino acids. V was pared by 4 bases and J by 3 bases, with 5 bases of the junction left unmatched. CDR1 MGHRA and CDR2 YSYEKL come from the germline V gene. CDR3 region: CASSPREGSYEQYF. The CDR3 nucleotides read TGCGCCAGCAGCCCCCGGGAGGGAAGCTACGAGCAGTACTTC.

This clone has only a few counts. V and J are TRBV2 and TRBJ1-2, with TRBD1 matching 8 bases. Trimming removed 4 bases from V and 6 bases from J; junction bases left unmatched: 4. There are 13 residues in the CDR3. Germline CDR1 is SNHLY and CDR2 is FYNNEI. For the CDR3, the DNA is TGTGCCAGCAGTGGGACAGGGCTAGATGGCTACACCTTC. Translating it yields CASSGTGLDGYTF.

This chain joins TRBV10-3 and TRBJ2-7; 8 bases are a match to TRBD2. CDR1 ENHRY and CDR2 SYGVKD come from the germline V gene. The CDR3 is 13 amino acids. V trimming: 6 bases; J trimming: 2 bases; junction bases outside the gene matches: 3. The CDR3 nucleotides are TGTGCCATCAGCGTGGGACTAGCCTACGAGCAGTACTTC. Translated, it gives CAISVGLAYEQYF.